This TCR beta chain came from a study of blood T cell repertoires in COVID-19. At the level of the study: Some COVID-19 samples were acute and others convalescent; all came from the United States, Italy and Spain. Sources were T cells, B-cell-depleted T cells, or PBMCs; the material itself was cDNA or gDNA.

Source study methods: The authors estimated nucleated cell counts from reference gene primer amplification. This table comes from immunoSEQ multiplex PCR, and its TCRdb copy is limited to in-frame clones, with some not included. The DNA gave D and trimming, while V, J and clone size come from that table. This sample has some 380,000 clones, with roughly 77% found just once. From germline, CDR1 is MGHDK and CDR2 SYGVNS. The CDR3 consists of 15 residues. With 4 bases clipped from V and 0 bases from J, the junction kept 4 bases outside the gene matches. This chain links TRBV25-1 with TRBJ2-3, with 7 bases that match TRBD2. What was sequenced was peripheral blood. The sequence came from a human donor with acute or convalescent COVID-19. The donor label of this sample is uncertain. CDR3 nucleotides: TGTGCCAGCAGTGTCTATAGCGGGAGCACAGATACGCAGTATTTT. Translating gives CASSVYSGSTDTQYF.